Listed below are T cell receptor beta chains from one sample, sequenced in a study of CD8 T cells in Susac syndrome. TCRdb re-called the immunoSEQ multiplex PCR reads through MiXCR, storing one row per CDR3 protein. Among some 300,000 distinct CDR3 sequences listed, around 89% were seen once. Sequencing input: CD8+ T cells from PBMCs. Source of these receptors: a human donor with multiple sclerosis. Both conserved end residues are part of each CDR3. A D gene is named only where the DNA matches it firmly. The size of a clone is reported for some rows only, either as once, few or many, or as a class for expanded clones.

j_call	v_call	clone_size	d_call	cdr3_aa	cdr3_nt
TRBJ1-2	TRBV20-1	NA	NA	CSAPDGNYGYTF	TGCAGTGCTCCGGACGGGAACTATGGCTACACCTTC
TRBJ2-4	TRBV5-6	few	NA	CASSLAGAKNIQYF	TGTGCCAGCAGCTTGGCAGGGGCCAAAAACATTCAGTACTTC
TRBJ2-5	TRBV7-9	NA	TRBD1	CASSSWTGGEETQYF	TGTGCCAGCAGCTCGTGGACAGGGGGCGAAGAGACCCAGTACTTC
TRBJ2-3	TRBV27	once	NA	CASSYSAGEISDTQYF	TGTGCCAGCAGTTATTCCGCCGGGGAGATTTCAGATACGCAGTATTTT
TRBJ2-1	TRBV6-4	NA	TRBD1	CASSTGVDYNEQFF	TGTGCCAGCAGCACAGGGGTGGATTACAATGAGCAGTTCTTC
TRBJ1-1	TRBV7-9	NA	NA	CASGRGSGTEAFF	TGTGCCAGCGGGCGGGGCTCGGGCACTGAAGCTTTCTTT
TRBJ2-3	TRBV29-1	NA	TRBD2	CSVGRGGTDTQYF	TGCAGCGTTGGGCGGGGGGGCACAGATACGCAGTATTTT
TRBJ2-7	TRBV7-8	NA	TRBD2	CASTLTSGRYEQYF	TGTGCCAGCACCCTGACTAGCGGGAGGTACGAGCAGTACTTC
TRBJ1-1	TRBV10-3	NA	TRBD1	CAISESSGGNTEAFF	TGTGCCATCAGTGAGTCGTCAGGGGGTAACACTGAAGCTTTCTTT
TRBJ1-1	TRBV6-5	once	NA	CASSTPMNTEAFF	TGTGCCAGCAGTACGCCGATGAACACTGAAGCTTTCTTT
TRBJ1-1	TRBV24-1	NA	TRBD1	CATGSGTGNTEAFF	TGTGCCACTGGGAGTGGGACAGGGAACACTGAAGCTTTCTTT
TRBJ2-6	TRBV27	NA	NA	CASSLSDGGFSGANVLTF	TGTGCCAGCAGTTTATCGGACGGGGGATTCTCTGGGGCCAACGTCCTGACTTTC
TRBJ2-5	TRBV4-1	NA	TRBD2	CASSQGTDRGGGETQYF	TGCGCCAGCAGCCAAGGAACCGACCGGGGGGGCGGAGAGACCCAGTACTTC
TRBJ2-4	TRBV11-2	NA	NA	CASSLDLGVQYF	TGTGCCAGCAGCTTAGATTTAGGGGTCCAGTACTTC
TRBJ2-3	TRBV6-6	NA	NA	CAIGRGVGDTQYF	TGTGCTATAGGCAGGGGAGTTGGGGATACGCAGTATTTT
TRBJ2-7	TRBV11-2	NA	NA	CASSPGRAQLRYEQYF	TGTGCCAGCAGCCCCGGCCGGGCTCAACTCCGTTACGAGCAGTACTTC
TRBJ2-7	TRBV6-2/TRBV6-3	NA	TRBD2	CASSYTGLASEQYF	TGTGCCAGCAGTTACACGGGACTAGCGAGCGAGCAGTACTTC
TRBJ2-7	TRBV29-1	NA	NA	CSVLTGYEQYF	TGCAGCGTCCTCACAGGGTACGAGCAGTACTTC
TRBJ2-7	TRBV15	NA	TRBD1	CATSRDPGTVSYEQYF	TGTGCCACCAGCAGAGATCCCGGGACAGTGTCGTACGAGCAGTACTTC